The 3 T cell receptor beta chains given below trace back to one sample, sequenced in a study of blood T cell repertoires in COVID-19. Sequencing used immunoSEQ multiplex PCR; TCRdb keeps in-frame clones, though not all of them. The table shows roughly 250,000 clones, with roughly four fifths occurring only once. Sequenced material: peripheral blood. All receptors derive from a person in their 70s with COVID-19, enrolled during active disease.

This chain uses TRBV16 with TRBJ2-7; no firm D call. The CDR3 has 13 amino acids. V lost 6 bases and J lost 12, with 21 bases in between. Germline V gene sequence: CDR1 KGHSY, CDR2 FQNENV. The CDR3 loop is CASSLTTPASRYF. Written as DNA, the CDR3 is TGTGCCAGCAGTCTGACAACCCCTGCAAGTCGGTACTTC.

V gene TRBV30 combines with J gene TRBJ2-7; TRBD1 matches 8 bases. Losses at the gene ends were 3 bases for V and 0 bases for J; bases not matched to a gene: 10. Looked up from germline, CDR1 is GTSNPN and CDR2 is SVGIG (reference sequence). There are 16 residues in the CDR3. CDR3 amino acids: CAWRAGGAPASYEQYF. The DNA of the CDR3 is TGTGCCTGGAGGGCAGGGGGCGCTCCCGCCTCCTACGAGCAGTACTTC.

V gene TRBV27 combines with J gene TRBJ2-2; TRBD1 matches 11 bases. CDR1 and CDR2 (germline): MNHEY, SMNVEV (reference sequence). V gave up 5 bases and J gave up 6 bases; unmatched junction bases: 2. This CDR3 spans 14 amino acids. This CDR3 is CASSRDRGAGELFF. In DNA, the CDR3 is TGTGCCAGCAGTAGGGACAGGGGGGCCGGGGAGCTGTTTTTT.